The 29 T cell receptor beta chains below all came from one sample that was sequenced in a study of glioma-infiltrating T cells. The iRepertoire nested amplicon-rescue multiplex PCR amplified TCR alpha and beta CDR3s from RNA. TCRdb reprocessed the multiplex PCR reads via MiXCR and lists one record per CDR3 protein. The table lists around 390,000 distinct CDR3 sequences, roughly two fifths of them singletons. The sequenced sample consisted of glioma tissue, nonneoplastic brain tissue, or PBMCs (not recorded which). These receptors were obtained from a human donor with low-grade glioma or glioblastoma, undergoing nonglioma brain surgery, or in good health (not recorded which).

This clonotype has only a few counts. The CDR3 DNA reads as TGTGCCAGCAGCCAAGATCTACTAGGGCCTTATGAGCAGTTCTTC. Translation gives CASSQDLLGPYEQFF. This sequence joins TRBV4-2 and TRBJ2-1, with D perhaps matching TRBD2 (5 bases). V was trimmed by 0 bases and J by 8 bases, leaving 14 bases between them. Germline CDR1 and CDR2: LGHNA and YNFKEQ. The CDR3 loop spans 15 amino acids.

The genes are TRBV28 and TRBJ2-7; D is undetermined. Between the trimmed V and J ends, which lost 9 bases and 3 bases, there was a span of 15 bases. CDR3 length: 13 amino acids. CDR1 is MDHEN, CDR2 SYDVKM, per germline. CDR3 sequence reads: CARTSGRSYEQYF. CDR3 DNA sequence: TGTGCCAGAACTTCTGGTAGGAGCTACGAGCAGTACTTC.

This clonotype was seen ten or more times. This chain uses TRBV27 with TRBJ1-2, with D possibly being TRBD1 (5 bases). Trimming cost V 6 bases and J 1 base, with 9 bases left between them. Germline V lookup: CDR1 MNHEY, CDR2 SMNVEV (reference sequence). This CDR3 is 13 amino acids long. CDR3 nucleotide sequence: TGTGCCAGCAGCCGGACAAGTAACTATGGCTACACCTTC. This gives the protein CASSRTSNYGYTF.

This clonotype has a count of ten or more. This chain uses TRBV27 with TRBJ2-7; D is unclear. From germline, CDR1 is MNHEY and CDR2 SMNVEV (reference sequence). The CDR3 has 13 residues. V was shortened by 4 bases and J by 0 bases, with 7 bases between the two germline ends. In nucleotides, the CDR3 is TGTGCCAGCAGTTCTGGCGGCTCCTACGAGCAGTACTTC. As protein: CASSSGGSYEQYF.

This clonotype was seen only a few times. CDR3 region: CASSPWGSMETQYF. In DNA, the CDR3 is TGCGCCAGCAGCCCTTGGGGTAGCATGGAGACCCAGTACTTC. The V call is TRBV4-1, the J call TRBJ2-5; D ambiguous. The V end lost 4 bases, the J end lost 5 bases, and 14 bases lay between the germline ends. This CDR3 comprises 14 residues. The germline CDR1 and CDR2 sequences are MGHRA and YSYEKL.

This chain connects TRBV2 to TRBJ1-3; unclear D gene. The germline V and J ends were trimmed by 3 bases and 1 base, with 10 bases remaining between them. Per the germline V gene, CDR1 is SNHLY and CDR2 is FYNNEI. This CDR3 has 15 residues. The CDR3 here is CASSDDRGSGNTIYF. The CDR3, as DNA: TGTGCCAGCAGTGATGATCGCGGGTCTGGAAACACCATATATTTT.

V is TRBV2 and J is TRBJ1-1; D remains ambiguous. The CDR3 totals 13 residues. Germline CDR1 and CDR2: SNHLY and FYNNEI. Trimming left V 7 bases short and J 2 bases short, with 11 bases between. CDR3 DNA sequence: TGTGCCAGCATTCGGGTCTCCAACACTGAAGCTTTCTTT. As protein: CASIRVSNTEAFF.

The table lists this clonotype with many counts. The rearrangement links TRBV4-2 to TRBJ2-1; 8 bases line up with TRBD2. CDR1 and CDR2 (germline): LGHNA, YNFKEQ. Trimming removed 6 bases from V and 4 bases from J; junction bases left unmatched: 8. The CDR3 loop spans 15 amino acids. CDR3 amino acids: CASSIPGLEYNEQFF. The CDR3 DNA sequence: TGTGCCAGCAGTATCCCGGGACTAGAGTACAATGAGCAGTTCTTC.

The chain employs TRBV29-1 and TRBJ2-3, with 9 bases that match TRBD2. The CDR3 extends over 14 amino acids. Germline CDR1 reads SQVTM; CDR2 reads ANQGSEA. The ends lost 5 bases at V and 4 bases at J; junction bases unmatched: 7. In DNA form, the CDR3 reads TGCAGCGTTTTTAGCGGGAGCTTGCCAGATACGCAGTATTTT. Its protein is CSVFSGSLPDTQYF.

This rearrangement joins TRBV7-2 to TRBJ2-1, with TRBD1 matching over 10 bases. There are 15 residues in the CDR3. With V trimmed by 5 bases and J by 10 bases, 11 bases remained unmatched. Germline V CDR1 and CDR2: SGHTA, FQGNSA. In nucleotides, the CDR3 is TGTGCCAGCAGCCCCCGGGACAGGGGATTTCGCGAGCAGTTCTTC. Translation gives CASSPRDRGFREQFF.

Ten or more counts support this clonotype. The genes are TRBV28 and TRBJ2-3; 7 bases are shared with TRBD2. The length of the CDR3 is 15 residues. V lost 1 base and J lost 3; bases outside the gene matches: 4. Looked up from germline, CDR1 is MDHEN and CDR2 is SYDVKM. The CDR3 is CASSLSREGTDTQYF. DNA for the CDR3: TGTGCCAGCAGTTTATCTAGGGAGGGGACAGATACGCAGTATTTT.

This clonotype was found a few times. The chain is built from TRBV3-1 and TRBJ1-3; possible D gene TRBD1, 6 bases. V shed 4 bases and J shed 2 bases, with 12 bases lying between them. Germline V gives CDR1 LGHDT, CDR2 YNNKEL (reference sequence). CDR3 length equals 15 residues. The CDR3 sequence: CASSPGELTGNTIYF. CDR3 DNA: TGTGCCAGCAGCCCAGGGGAACTGACTGGAAACACCATATATTTT.

This clonotype came up once. This chain links TRBV20-1 with TRBJ2-1; 8 bases line up with TRBD2. With 3 bases clipped from V and 0 bases from J, the junction kept 7 bases outside the gene matches. CDR3 length: 16 residues. In germline, CDR1 is DFQATT, CDR2 SNEGSKA (reference sequence). CDR3 protein: CSARDPGRASYNEQFF. The CDR3 nucleotides are TGCAGTGCTAGGGACCCCGGGAGGGCCTCCTACAATGAGCAGTTCTTC.

This rearrangement joins TRBV19 to TRBJ2-3; 11 bases align to TRBD2. In germline, CDR1 is LNHDA, CDR2 SQIVND (reference sequence). CDR3 size: 15 residues. Losses at the gene ends were 3 bases for V and 3 bases for J; bases not matched to a gene: 2. The CDR3 DNA is TGTGCCAGTAGTATGCGGACTAGCGGGACAGATACGCAGTATTTT. This sequence encodes CASSMRTSGTDTQYF.

This clonotype has a handful of counts. The J gene is TRBJ2-1, the V gene TRBV27; D unresolved. CDR1 is MNHEY, CDR2 SMNVEV, per germline (reference sequence). CDR3 length equals 13 residues. V lost 3 bases to trimming and J lost 4 bases, with 7 bases between them. In DNA, the CDR3 is TGTGCCAGCAGTTTCCAGGAGTACAATGAGCAGTTCTTC. Its translation is CASSFQEYNEQFF.

This clonotype was picked up a small number of times. The chain uses TRBV7-2 and TRBJ2-7, with D possibly matching TRBD1 (6 bases). This CDR3 has 16 amino acids. V was cut by 5 bases and J by 3 bases, with 20 bases left in between. Germline V CDR1 and CDR2: SGHTA, FQGNSA. The CDR3 DNA follows: TGTGCCAGCAGCCCTCAAGTAGGAAGGGGGAACTACGAGCAGTACTTC. It encodes CASSPQVGRGNYEQYF.

CDR3 in amino acids: CASSTRTAGWTEAFF. In DNA form, the CDR3 reads TGTGCCAGCAGCACCAGGACGGCTGGTTGGACTGAAGCTTTCTTT. The rearrangement joins TRBV6-1 to TRBJ1-1, with D unclear. CDR3 length: 15 amino acids. Germline CDR1 is MNHNS and CDR2 is SASEGT. V was shortened by 6 bases and J by 5 bases, with 19 bases between the two germline ends.

This clonotype was observed at least ten times. CDR3 sequence reads: CASSIRTGREGVGNEQFF. CDR3 bases: TGTGCCAGCAGTATCCGGACAGGGAGAGAGGGGGTAGGCAATGAGCAGTTCTTC. This chain joins TRBV6-1 and TRBJ2-1, with 8 bases fitting TRBD1. The germline CDR1 and CDR2 sequences are MNHNS and SASEGT. Unmatched junction bases numbered 18, after V lost 5 bases and J lost 6 bases. The CDR3 totals 18 residues.

The J gene is TRBJ1-2, the V gene TRBV20-1; D unresolved. Germline values: CDR1 DFQATT, CDR2 SNEGSKA (reference sequence). This CDR3 region has 14 residues. Trimming removed 4 bases from V and 1 base from J, with 13 bases in between. The CDR3 here is CSAIRSTGNYGYTF. CDR3 nucleotide sequence: TGCAGTGCTATACGCTCGACGGGTAACTATGGCTACACCTTC.

The sample holds many counts of this clonotype. The chain recombines TRBV6-2 or TRBV6-3 with TRBJ2-3, with 8 positions matching TRBD2. This CDR3 has 13 residues. Trimming cost V 7 bases and J 3 bases; bases outside gene matches: 3. Germline V gene data show CDR1 as MNHEY and CDR2 as SVGEGT. CDR3 loop: CASTGRETDTQYF. CDR3 in DNA: TGTGCCAGCACCGGGAGGGAGACAGATACGCAGTATTTT.

As for this clonotype: A single base separates this from a much larger clone, so it may be a read error. The gene calls are TRBV28 and TRBJ1-2; D is perhaps TRBD1 (5 bases). V lost 6 bases and J 7 bases, leaving 12 bases between the germline ends. Germline CDR1 and CDR2: MDHEN and SYDVKM. This CDR3 has 12 residues. CDR3 in amino acids: CASRPGGTGYTF. The CDR3 region has the DNA TGTGCCAGCAGACCGGGGGGAACTGGCTACACCTTC.

There are many counts of this clonotype. This chain uses TRBV27 with TRBJ1-1; a weak D match, TRBD1 (5 bases). This CDR3 contains 11 residues. CDR1 is MNHEY and CDR2 is SMNVEV in the germline V gene (reference sequence). V was pared by 8 bases and J by 5 bases, with 9 bases between. The CDR3 is CASLKGTEAFF. DNA for the CDR3: TGTGCCAGCCTTAAGGGGACTGAAGCTTTCTTT.

With respect to this clonotype: Being one base from a much bigger clone, this may be a read error. The V gene is TRBV6-1, the J gene TRBJ2-7; no clear D. Germline CDR1 MNHNS, CDR2 SASEGT. This CDR3 contains 13 residues. Trimming took 5 bases from V and 7 from J, leaving 15 bases between them. The CDR3 nucleotides are TGTGCCAGCAGTCTAGTGTGGTTTAATGAGCAGTACTTC. This gives the protein CASSLVWFNEQYF.

A few counts support this clonotype. At one of its ends the junction is not consistent with the germline gene, which may arise from a read error. The genes are TRBV28 and TRBJ1-5; no reliable D call. CDR3 length equals 17 residues. CDR1 MDHEN and CDR2 SYDVKM come from the germline V gene. The CDR3 sequence is CASSLRGQFRGNQPQRF. The DNA of the CDR3 is TGTGCCAGCAGTTTGCGGGGTCAATTCCGAGGAAATCAGCCCCAGCGTTTT.

Comment on this clonotype: This may stem from a read error, because a much larger clone lies one nucleotide away. This chain connects TRBV6-2 or TRBV6-3 to TRBJ1-4; D not resolved. V was pared by 5 bases and J by 5 bases, with 6 bases between. The germline V gene has CDR1 MNHEY and CDR2 SVGEGT. The CDR3 runs to 12 residues. The CDR3 sequence is CASSAVNEKLFF. CDR3 bases: TGTGCCAGCAGTGCCGTCAATGAAAAACTGTTTTTT.

Remarks on this clonotype: A much larger clone sits a single nucleotide away, making a read error possible. The gene calls are TRBV20-1 and TRBJ1-1; 8 bases agree with TRBD1. The CDR3 is 13 residues long. Germline lookup yields CDR1 DFQATT and CDR2 SNEGSKA (reference sequence). The CDR3 here is CSASGQGGTEALF. The CDR3 DNA reads TGCAGTGCTAGCGGACAGGGCGGCACTGAAGCTTTGTTT.

V gene TRBV4-2 combines with J gene TRBJ1-1, with 7 bases that match TRBD1. Germline CDR1 LGHNA, CDR2 YNFKEQ. The V and J ends lost 5 bases and 1 base, in that order; junction bases with no gene match: 4. The CDR3 length is 14 residues. CDR3 in DNA: TGTGCCAGCAGCGAGGGACAGTGGAACACTGAAGCTTTCTTT. Amino acids: CASSEGQWNTEAFF.

This clonotype was found once. A clone one base away is much larger, so this may be a read error. The V call is TRBV20-1, the J call TRBJ2-3; D is unresolved. The CDR3 length is 16 residues. Between the trimmed V and J ends, which lost 6 bases and 2 bases, there was a span of 21 bases. CDR1 and CDR2 from the germline V gene are DFQATT and SNEGSKA (reference sequence). The CDR3 region is CSAQDPDRGNTDTQYF. Here the CDR3 DNA reads TGCAGTGCCCAAGACCCCGATCGAGGAAACACAGATACGCAGTATTTT.

CDR3 sequence reads: CSARDPNAGGPDTQYF. CDR3 coding DNA: TGCAGTGCTAGAGACCCCAACGCGGGAGGGCCAGATACGCAGTATTTT. This rearrangement joins TRBV20-1 to TRBJ2-3, with 9 bases identical to TRBD2. The CDR3 extends over 16 amino acids. Germline-derived CDR1 and CDR2 are DFQATT and SNEGSKA (reference sequence). V dropped 0 bases and J dropped 4; count of bases not matched to a gene: 8.